The 13 T cell receptor beta chains given below trace back to one sample, sequenced in a study of blood T cell repertoires in COVID-19. Repertoires were generated with immunoSEQ multiplex PCR, while TCRdb's copy carries only in-frame clones and drops some. Here the sample spans under 150,000 clones, approximately 80% being singletons. Sequences were obtained from PBMCs or T cells enriched from blood (not recorded which). The receptors were sampled from a woman in her thirties or forties who had recovered from COVID-19.

The chain links TRBV4-2 to TRBJ2-1; the match to TRBD2 covers 9 bases. CDR3 length equals 16 residues. From germline, CDR1 is LGHNA and CDR2 YNFKEQ. Trimming at V came to 4 bases and at J to 10 bases, leaving 14 bases not matched to a gene. This CDR3 is CASSPPGAGGPGEQFF. The CDR3 coding sequence is TGTGCCAGCAGCCCCCCCGGAGCGGGAGGCCCGGGGGAGCAGTTCTTC.

This chain joins TRBV14 and TRBJ2-7; TRBD1 matches 7 bases. V shed 1 base, J shed 2 bases, and the junction held 5 bases outside the gene matches. This CDR3 region has 15 residues. The germline V gene encodes CDR1 SGHDN and CDR2 FVKESK. The CDR3 DNA is TGTGCCAGCAGCCAAGGACAGGGTGGCACCTACGAGCAGTACTTC. It codes for CASSQGQGGTYEQYF.

The rearrangement uses TRBV24-1 and TRBJ2-1, with 9 bases aligning to TRBD1. Germline-derived CDR1 and CDR2 are KGHDR and SFDVKD. This CDR3 comprises 13 residues. V shed 9 bases and J 10 bases; nucleotides not matched to a gene: 9. The CDR3 is CATGSDRGSEQFF. DNA for the CDR3: TGTGCCACCGGATCCGACAGGGGGAGCGAGCAGTTCTTC.

Ten or more counts support this clone. This rearrangement joins TRBV5-1 to TRBJ1-1; D perhaps matches TRBD1 (5 bases). CDR3 length: 16 residues. The V end lost 0 bases, the J end lost 7 bases, and 19 bases lay between the germline ends. CDR1 and CDR2 (germline): SGHRS, YFSETQ. As DNA, the CDR3 is TGCGCCAGCAGCTTGGGGGCGCGCGGGGGTATTGTTGAAGCTTTCTTT. Protein: CASSLGARGGIVEAFF. Variable domain in full (rest from reference TRBV5-1 and TRBJ1-1): KAGVTQTPRYLIKTRGQQVTLSCSPISGHRSVSWYQQTPGQGLQFLFEYFSETQRNKGNFPGRFSGRQFSNSRSEMNVSTLELGDSALYLCASSLGARGGIVEAFFGQGTRLTVV.

The rearrangement uses TRBV15 and TRBJ1-6, with TRBD1 as a possible D gene (6 bases). V dropped 0 bases and J dropped 11 bases, with 8 bases sitting between them. The CDR3 consists of 13 residues. Germline CDR1 LNHNV, CDR2 YYDKDF (reference sequence). The chain's CDR3 is CATSREGGAPLHF. CDR3 in DNA: TGTGCCACCAGCAGAGAAGGGGGAGCACCCCTCCACTTT.

The table lists this clone with a count of one. The chain couples TRBV18 to TRBJ2-1; D might be TRBD2 (5 bases). V lost 3 bases, J lost 10 bases, and 13 bases lay in between. This CDR3 comprises 13 residues. Looked up from germline, CDR1 is KGHSH and CDR2 is LQKENI. The chain's CDR3 is CASSPSQSGEQFF. The CDR3 region has the DNA TGTGCCAGCTCACCCTCCCAAAGCGGAGAGCAGTTCTTC. Full variable domain (outside the CDR3, taken from reference TRBV18 and TRBJ2-1): NAGVMQNPRHLVRRRGQEARLRCSPMKGHSHVYWYRQLPEEGLKFMVYLQKENIIDESGMPKERFSAEFPKEGPSILRIQQVVRGDSAAYFCASSPSQSGEQFFGPGTRLTVL.

The V and J genes are TRBV19 and TRBJ2-7, with a possible D match to TRBD2 (6 bases). The CDR3 has 12 residues. Trimming removed 5 bases at V and 6 bases at J, with 11 bases between. The V gene's germline CDR1 is LNHDA and CDR2 SQIVND (reference sequence). CDR3 region: CASSAVTSEQYF. Written as DNA, the CDR3 is TGTGCCAGTAGTGCCGTGACTAGCGAGCAGTACTTC.

The rearrangement links TRBV3-1 (or the pseudogene TRBV3-2) to TRBJ2-5, with TRBD2 matching 14 bases. The CDR3 has 14 amino acids. V lost 3 bases and J lost 9; bases outside the gene matches: 3. Germline CDR1 is LGHDT and CDR2 is YNNKEL (reference sequence). The CDR3 sequence is CASSQTSGREAQYF. CDR3 sequence (DNA): TGTGCCAGCAGCCAGACTAGCGGGAGGGAGGCCCAGTACTTC.

The J gene is TRBJ2-2, the V gene TRBV9; D unresolved. V gave up 4 bases and J gave up 6 bases, with 13 bases separating them. Germline CDR1 is SGDLS and CDR2 is YYNGEE. CDR3 length equals 14 residues. The CDR3: CASSPARLAGELFF. The CDR3 DNA follows: TGTGCCAGCAGCCCTGCTCGACTCGCCGGGGAGCTGTTTTTT.

The gene calls are TRBV4-1 and TRBJ1-1; the D is unclear. The CDR3 is made up of 14 amino acids. V was pared by 1 base and J by 1 base, with 7 bases between. The germline V gene has CDR1 MGHRA and CDR2 YSYEKL. CDR3 DNA: TGCGCCAGCAGCCAAGGGAGCTCGAACACTGAAGCTTTCTTT. Its protein product is CASSQGSSNTEAFF.

This clone was counted only a few times. The CDR3 here is CSAGQGAYGYTF. CDR3 in DNA: TGCAGCGCCGGACAGGGCGCCTATGGCTACACCTTC. This chain joins TRBV29-1 and TRBJ1-2; the match to TRBD1 covers 8 bases. V trimming: 7 bases; J trimming: 4 bases; junction bases outside the gene matches: 5. Germline-derived CDR1 and CDR2 are SQVTM and ANQGSEA. The CDR3 covers 12 residues.

The chain is built from TRBV2 and TRBJ1-6; D is possibly TRBD1 (5 bases). CDR1 is SNHLY and CDR2 is FYNNEI in the germline V gene. CDR3 size: 18 residues. V was clipped by 0 bases and J by 4 bases, with 16 bases between them. CDR3 DNA sequence: TGTGCCAGCAGTGAAGCGCCCGGTCGGGGGTTTTATAATTCACCCCTCCACTTT. Translated: CASSEAPGRGFYNSPLHF. The variable domain in full, with the rest retrieved from reference TRBV2 and TRBJ1-6, is EPEVTQTPSHQVTQMGQEVILRCVPISNHLYFYWYRQILGQKVEFLVSFYNNEISEKSEIFDDQFSVERPDGSNFTLKIRSTKLEDSAMYFCASSEAPGRGFYNSPLHFGNGTRLTVT.

This chain uses TRBV5-6 with TRBJ1-3; D gene uncertain. V lost 3 bases and J 4 bases, leaving 8 bases between the germline ends. Per germline, CDR1 SGHDT and CDR2 YYEEEE. This CDR3 is built from 13 residues. The CDR3 bases are TGTGCCAGCAGCTCGGGGAGAGGAAACACCATATATTTT. Protein product: CASSSGRGNTIYF.